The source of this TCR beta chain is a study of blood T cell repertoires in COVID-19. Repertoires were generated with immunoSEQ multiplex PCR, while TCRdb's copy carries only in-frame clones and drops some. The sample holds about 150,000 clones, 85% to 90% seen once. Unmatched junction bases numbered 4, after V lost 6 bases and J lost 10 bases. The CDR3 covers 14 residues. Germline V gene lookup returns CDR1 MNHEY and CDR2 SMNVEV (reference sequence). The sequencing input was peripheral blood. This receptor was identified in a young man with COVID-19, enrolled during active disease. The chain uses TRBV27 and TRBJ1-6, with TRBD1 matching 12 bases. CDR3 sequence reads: CASSRDRGRSPLHF. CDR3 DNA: TGTGCCAGCAGCCGGGACAGGGGGCGGTCACCCCTCCACTTT.